These 15 T cell receptor beta chains came from one sample sequenced in a study of blood T cell repertoires in COVID-19. Sequencing used immunoSEQ multiplex PCR; TCRdb keeps in-frame clones, though not all of them. The profile covers roughly 48,000 clones, with 83% appearing a single time and 5.2% taken by the ten largest. The sequenced material came from peripheral blood. These receptors originate from a human donor in a cohort sampled during active COVID-19.

CDR3 DNA sequence: TGTGCCAGCATGTCCGAGACTCTCTATCAGCCCCAGCATTTT. It translates to CASMSETLYQPQHF. The chain employs TRBV6-5 and TRBJ1-5; D uncertain. This CDR3 has 14 amino acids. The germline V and J ends were trimmed by 7 bases and 5 bases, with 15 bases remaining between them. Germline-derived CDR1 and CDR2 are MNHEY and SVGAGI.

The genes are TRBV11-2 and TRBJ1-4; 8 nucleotides agree with TRBD1. Trimming at V came to 6 bases and at J to 7 bases, leaving 7 bases not matched to a gene. This CDR3 is built from 14 residues. Germline V CDR1 and CDR2: SGHAT, FQNNGV. The CDR3 DNA sequence: TGTGCCAGCAGGCTAACAGGGGGGGTTGAAAAACTGTTTTTT. Its translation is CASRLTGGVEKLFF. Variable domain in full (rest from reference TRBV11-2 and TRBJ1-4): EAGVAQSPRYKIIEKRQSVAFWCNPISGHATLYWYQQILGQGPKLLIQFQNNGVVDDSQLPKDRFSAERLKGVDSTLKIQPAKLEDSAVYLCASRLTGGVEKLFFGSGTQLSVL.

The chain is built from TRBV18 and TRBJ1-1; D is uncertain. CDR1 and CDR2 from the germline V gene are KGHSH and LQKENI. Trimming removed 4 bases at V and 11 bases at J, with 17 bases between. The length of the CDR3 is 13 residues. The CDR3 loop is CASSRDKASSAFF. In DNA, the CDR3 is TGTGCCAGCTCACGAGATAAAGCTTCCTCGGCTTTCTTT.

V gene TRBV19 combines with J gene TRBJ2-5; 9 bases line up with TRBD2. The germline gives CDR1 LNHDA, CDR2 SQIVND (reference sequence). The CDR3 covers 15 residues. J gave up 3 bases and V 5 bases, and 7 bases lay outside the gene matches. CDR3 in amino acids: CASSSVGGGEETQYF. CDR3 nucleotide sequence: TGTGCCAGTAGTTCCGTCGGCGGGGGGGAAGAGACCCAGTACTTC.

J is TRBJ2-2 and V is TRBV30, with TRBD2 matching over 9 bases. V gave up 7 bases and J gave up 5 bases; unmatched junction bases: 14. CDR1 and CDR2 from the germline V gene are GTSNPN and SVGIG (reference sequence). The CDR3 contains 16 residues. CDR3 region: CAFMRGGGSGTGELFF. CDR3 sequence (DNA): TGTGCCTTCATGCGGGGGGGCGGTTCTGGAACCGGGGAGCTGTTTTTT. The complete variable domain, with remaining parts taken from reference TRBV30 and TRBJ2-2, reads SQTIHQWPATLVQPVGSPLSLECTVEGTSNPNLYWYRQAAGRGLQLLFYSVGIGQISSEVPQNLSASRPQDRQFILSSKKLLLSDSGFYLCAFMRGGGSGTGELFFGEGSRLTVL.

The rearrangement joins TRBV5-4 to TRBJ2-4; 10 nucleotides align to TRBD2. The trim removed 3 bases at V and 10 bases at J, leaving 4 bases unmatched. In germline, CDR1 is SGHNT, CDR2 YYREEE (reference sequence). The CDR3 loop spans 13 amino acids. CDR3: CASSSTSGQIQYF. CDR3 nucleotides: TGTGCCAGCAGCTCGACTAGCGGGCAGATTCAGTACTTC.

This sequence joins TRBV10-3 and TRBJ2-1, with TRBD2 as a possible D gene (5 bases). The CDR3 is 18 residues long. Germline lookup yields CDR1 ENHRY and CDR2 SYGVKD. V dropped 2 bases and J dropped 0 bases, with 17 bases sitting between them. The CDR3 sequence is CAISEGPHGGSSYNEQFF. CDR3 coding DNA: TGTGCCATCAGTGAGGGCCCTCACGGAGGCAGCTCCTACAATGAGCAGTTCTTC.

The chain employs TRBV11-2 and TRBJ2-7; TRBD2 might be the D (5 bases). Germline V CDR1 and CDR2: SGHAT, FQNNGV. The CDR3 loop spans 12 amino acids. The V end was cut by 5 bases, the J end by 7 bases, with 12 bases between. The CDR3 sequence is CASSHRGGEQYF. The CDR3, as DNA: TGTGCCAGCAGCCATCGGGGTGGAGAGCAGTACTTC.

Of note for this clone: This CDR3 is also generated by other DNA sequences in the sample. The chain couples TRBV5-1 to TRBJ2-3; TRBD1 aligns across 7 bases. CDR1 and CDR2 from the germline V gene are SGHRS and YFSETQ. The trim removed 8 bases at V and 5 bases at J, leaving 11 bases unmatched. This CDR3 is 14 amino acids long. The CDR3 reads CASQGRGGEDTQYF. DNA of the CDR3: TGCGCCAGTCAAGGGAGAGGGGGCGAAGATACGCAGTATTTT. The whole variable domain, filled in from reference TRBV5-1 and TRBJ2-3, reads KAGVTQTPRYLIKTRGQQVTLSCSPISGHRSVSWYQQTPGQGLQFLFEYFSETQRNKGNFPGRFSGRQFSNSRSEMNVSTLELGDSALYLCASQGRGGEDTQYFGPGTRLTVL.

This clone was detected once. The rearrangement joins TRBV15 to TRBJ1-4; perhaps TRBD1 as D (5 bases). The CDR3 extends over 15 amino acids. Trimming took 3 bases from V and 3 from J, leaving 11 bases between them. Germline V gene lookup returns CDR1 LNHNV and CDR2 YYDKDF (reference sequence). The CDR3 region is CATSRGGVANEKLFF. The CDR3, as DNA: TGTGCCACCAGCAGGGGGGGGGTGGCTAATGAAAAACTGTTTTTT.

The chain is built from TRBV13 and TRBJ2-3, with 7 bases matching TRBD2. The J segment lost 2 bases and the V segment lost 7 bases, leaving 12 bases of the junction unmatched. Germline V gene lookup returns CDR1 PRHDT and CDR2 FYEKMQ (reference sequence). This CDR3 spans 16 amino acids. In nucleotides, the CDR3 is TGTGCCAGCAACAAAGTCGGGTGGGACTACACAGATACGCAGTATTTT. It codes for CASNKVGWDYTDTQYF.

The gene calls are TRBV27 and TRBJ1-2; D possibly corresponds to TRBD1 (5 bases). V was shortened by 5 bases and J by 7 bases, with 17 bases between the two germline ends. The germline gives CDR1 MNHEY, CDR2 SMNVEV (reference sequence). This CDR3 has 14 amino acids. The CDR3 coding sequence is TGTGCCAGCAGTACGGTGACCGGGGGTCGTGGCTACACCTTC. Its protein product is CASSTVTGGRGYTF.

The chain employs TRBV5-6 and TRBJ1-2; TRBD1 agrees at 8 bases. The CDR3 consists of 17 residues. CDR1 and CDR2 (germline): SGHDT, YYEEEE. V was clipped by 0 bases and J by 2 bases; unmatched bases: 9. In nucleotides, the CDR3 is TGTGCCAGCAGCTTGGCCGGAAGGACAGGGAGGAACTATGGCTACACCTTC. Translated, it gives CASSLAGRTGRNYGYTF.

There are a few counts of this clone. V is TRBV10-3 and J is TRBJ2-2, with TRBD2 identical over 8 bases. CDR1 is ENHRY, CDR2 SYGVKD, per germline. With V trimmed by 3 bases and J by 4 bases, 10 bases remained unmatched. The CDR3 spans 17 residues. The CDR3 DNA is TGTGCCATCAGTGAAAGTAGAGCGGGGGCTTCCACCGGGGAGCTGTTTTTT. This gives the protein CAISESRAGASTGELFF.

The chain joins TRBV30 to TRBJ2-3; 14 bases fit TRBD2. V dropped 0 bases and J dropped 2; count of bases not matched to a gene: 13. This CDR3 has 20 amino acids. Germline values: CDR1 GTSNPN, CDR2 SVGIG (reference sequence). The CDR3 loop reads CAWSVDPYWTSGGYTDTQYF. As DNA, the CDR3 is TGTGCCTGGAGTGTAGACCCCTATTGGACTAGCGGGGGGTACACAGATACGCAGTATTTT.